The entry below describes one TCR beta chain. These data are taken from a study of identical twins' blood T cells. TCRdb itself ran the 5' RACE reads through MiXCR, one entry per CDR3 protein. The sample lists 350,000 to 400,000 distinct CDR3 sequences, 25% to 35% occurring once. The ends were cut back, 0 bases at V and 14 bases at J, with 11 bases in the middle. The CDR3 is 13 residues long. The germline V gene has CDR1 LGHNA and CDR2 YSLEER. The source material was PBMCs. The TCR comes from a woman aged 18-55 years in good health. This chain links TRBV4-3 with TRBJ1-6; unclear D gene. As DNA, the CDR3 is TGCGCCAGCAGCCAAGATGGGGTTTTGGCCCTCCACTTT. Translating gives CASSQDGVLALHF.